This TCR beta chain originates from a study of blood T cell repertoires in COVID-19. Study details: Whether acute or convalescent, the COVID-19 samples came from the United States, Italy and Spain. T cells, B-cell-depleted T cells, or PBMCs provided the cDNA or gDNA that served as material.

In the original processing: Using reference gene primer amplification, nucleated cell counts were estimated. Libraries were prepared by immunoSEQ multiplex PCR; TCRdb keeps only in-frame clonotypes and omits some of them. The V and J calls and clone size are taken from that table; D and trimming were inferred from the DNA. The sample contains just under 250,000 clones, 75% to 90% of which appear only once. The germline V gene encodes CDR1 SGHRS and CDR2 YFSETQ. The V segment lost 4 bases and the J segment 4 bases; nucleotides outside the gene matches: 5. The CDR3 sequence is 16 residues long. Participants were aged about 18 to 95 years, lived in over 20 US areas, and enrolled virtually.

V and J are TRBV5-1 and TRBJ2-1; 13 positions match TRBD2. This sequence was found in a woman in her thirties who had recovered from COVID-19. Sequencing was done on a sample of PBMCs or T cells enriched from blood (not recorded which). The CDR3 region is CASSRRLAGGYNEQFF. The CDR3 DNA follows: TGCGCCAGCAGCCGAAGACTAGCGGGAGGTTACAATGAGCAGTTCTTC.